Described below is a single T cell receptor beta chain sequence and its context. Its target is not known. The entry originates in a study of vaccination and CD4 T cells after COVID-19. Overall study: Overlapping spike peptides of SARS-CoV-2, HCoV-NL63, HCoV-OC43 and HCoV-229E were used, and cells were stimulated with them. Whole-study results and caveats: The appearance of a median approximately 90% of reactive clones in convalescent patients occurred only post-vaccination.

Stated treatment: approximately nine-day PBMC culture with coronavirus spike peptide pools or control peptides (ViraFEST assay). The CDR3 sequence is 14 residues long. V was clipped by 8 bases and J by 3 bases; unmatched bases: 6. The germline CDR1 and CDR2 sequences are SNHLY and FYNNEI. An Oncomine TCR Beta short-read assay was used to sequence the DNA from cultured CD4+ T cells. TCRdb independently ran MiXCR on the PCR reads; one entry per CDR3 protein. Of 15,000 to 20,000 distinct CDR3 sequences in the sample, around 30% were seen once. The chain recombines TRBV2 with TRBJ1-4, with 7 positions matching TRBD1. The receptor was isolated from a human donor with COVID-19. The sample taken for sequencing was cultured CD4+ T cells from blood. The CDR3 bases are TGTGCCAGCCTTTTTGGACAGGCTAATGAAAAACTGTTTTTT. Protein sequence: CASLFGQANEKLFF.